This is a list of T cell receptor beta chains from one sample in a study of regulatory T cells in long-lasting Graves disease. TCRdb processed the multiplex PCR reads anew with MiXCR; each CDR3 protein has one entry. The sample consists of 400,000 to 500,000 distinct CDR3 sequences, about a sixth of them appearing once. These data were also reused for a study on T cells in Graves' hyperthyroidism and ophthalmopathy.

The specimen comprised peripheral blood mononuclear cells (PBMCs), sampled at new diagnosis, from a patient treated with antithyroid drugs. The receptors come from a woman in her late teens or twenties with Graves disease. The CDR3 runs from the conserved cysteine through the conserved F or W. A D gene is named only where the DNA matches it firmly. For some rows the clone size is stated as once, few or many, or as a class when expanded; others skip it.

TRBV20-1	.	12	TRBJ2-1	.	CSASPLGREQFF	TGCAGTGCTAGCCCTCTCGGTCGGGAGCAGTTCTTC
TRBV11-3	few	16	TRBJ2-2	.	CASSLEGGPITGELFF	TGTGCCAGCAGCTTAGAGGGGGGCCCCATCACCGGGGAGCTGTTTTTT
TRBV2	many	17	TRBJ2-3	TRBD2	CASSVVDAGLAGDTQYF	TGTGCCAGCAGTGTTGTGGATGCGGGACTAGCGGGAGATACGCAGTATTTT
TRBV29-1	.	10	TRBJ2-3	.	CSSAGDTQYF	TGCAGCTCGGCGGGAGATACGCAGTATTTT
TRBV12-3/TRBV12-4	many	16	TRBJ2-5	TRBD2	CASRPRLAGHQETQYF	TGTGCCAGCAGGCCCAGACTAGCGGGGCACCAAGAGACCCAGTACTTC
TRBV28	.	15	TRBJ2-4	.	CASRPRLDLKNIQYF	TGTGCCAGCAGGCCAAGACTGGATTTAAAAAACATTCAGTACTTC
TRBV3-1	many	15	TRBJ2-1	TRBD2	CASSQALAGANEQFF	TGTGCCAGCAGCCAAGCCCTAGCGGGAGCGAATGAGCAGTTCTTC
TRBV7-2	few	13	TRBJ2-1	TRBD2	CASSVTSGNEQFF	TGTGCCAGCAGCGTAACTAGCGGCAATGAGCAGTTCTTC
TRBV5-1	few	13	TRBJ2-7	.	CASSLEIAREQYF	TGCGCCAGCAGCTTGGAGATTGCTAGGGAGCAGTACTTC
TRBV6-2/TRBV6-3	many	18	TRBJ2-7	TRBD2	CASRPQAALAGRSYEQYF	TGTGCCAGCAGGCCACAGGCCGCGTTAGCGGGCCGGTCCTACGAGCAGTACTTC
TRBV7-2	many	15	TRBJ1-4	TRBD1	CASSSHRGTNEKLFF	TGTGCCAGCAGCTCCCACAGGGGGACTAATGAAAAACTGTTTTTT
TRBV2	many	14	TRBJ1-2	TRBD1	CASSDYQGAIGYTF	TGTGCCAGCAGTGATTACCAGGGGGCGATCGGCTACACCTTC
TRBV5-1	many	12	TRBJ2-7	.	CASSFEGGEQYF	TGCGCCAGCAGCTTCGAGGGAGGCGAGCAGTACTTC
TRBV28	few	13	TRBJ2-7	TRBD1	CASKTGGNYEQYF	TGTGCCAGTAAAACAGGGGGTAATTACGAGCAGTACTTC
TRBV6-5	.	16	TRBJ2-3	TRBD2	CASSYPSTSGRNTQYF	TGTGCCAGCAGTTACCCATCGACTAGCGGGAGGAATACGCAGTATTTT
TRBV9	.	18	TRBJ2-7	TRBD2	CASSVATSTSGKTYEQYF	TGTGCCAGCAGCGTAGCTACCTCGACTAGCGGAAAAACCTACGAGCAGTACTTC
TRBV30	.	14	TRBJ1-4	.	CAWSEQIINEKLFF	TGTGCCTGGAGCGAACAGATAATTAATGAAAAACTGTTTTTT
TRBV7-2	many	13	TRBJ2-3	TRBD1	CASSRDRGDTQYF	TGTGCCAGCAGCCGGGACAGGGGAGATACGCAGTATTTT
TRBV19	many	17	TRBJ2-5	.	CASSTYSGANIQETQYF	TGTGCCAGTAGTACTTATTCCGGGGCCAACATCCAAGAGACCCAGTACTTC
TRBV2	many	15	TRBJ1-2	.	CASSERAPRGHGYTF	TGTGCCAGCAGTGAAAGAGCCCCCAGGGGACATGGCTACACCTTC
TRBV29-1	many	11	TRBJ1-1	.	CSGMSSTEAFF	TGCAGCGGGATGAGTAGCACTGAAGCTTTCTTT
TRBV28	many	16	TRBJ2-1	TRBD2	CASSLPGLAGGGEQFF	TGTGCCAGCAGTTTACCGGGACTAGCGGGAGGAGGTGAGCAGTTCTTC
TRBV6-2/TRBV6-3	many	11	TRBJ2-5	.	CASRDILTQYF	TGTGCCAGCAGGGATATACTGACCCAGTACTTC
TRBV12-3/TRBV12-4	.	17	TRBJ2-3	TRBD2	CASSSGLAGSSTDTQYF	TGTGCCAGCAGTTCAGGACTAGCGGGTTCTAGCACAGATACGCAGTATTTT
TRBV7-2	many	16	TRBJ2-7	.	CASSLLPGAPTYEQYF	TGTGCCAGCAGCTTACTCCCGGGGGCACCTACCTACGAGCAGTACTTC
TRBV20-1	many	16	TRBJ2-3	.	CSARDPLGGFTDTQYF	TGCAGTGCTAGAGATCCCTTAGGAGGTTTCACAGATACGCAGTATTTT
TRBV5-1	.	17	TRBJ2-1	TRBD2	CVSSLVRLANSRNEQFF	TGCGTCAGCAGCTTGGTGAGACTAGCAAATTCTCGGAATGAGCAGTTCTTC
TRBV6-1	.	18	TRBJ1-6	TRBD1	CASSEVPLWDRSNSPLHF	TGTGCCAGCAGTGAAGTCCCCTTGTGGGACAGGAGTAATTCACCCCTCCACTTT
TRBV7-8	many	16	TRBJ1-1	.	CASSLARGYLNTEAFF	TGTGCCAGCAGCTTAGCGAGGGGATACCTGAACACTGAAGCTTTCTTT
TRBV18	few	14	TRBJ2-4	TRBD1	CASSPSGTANIQYF	TGTGCCAGCTCACCATCCGGGACAGCAAACATTCAGTACTTC
TRBV6-1	many	15	TRBJ2-7	.	CASSELWLGSYEQYF	TGTGCCAGCAGTGAATTATGGCTAGGCTCCTACGAGCAGTACTTC
TRBV20-1	many	15	TRBJ2-7	TRBD2	CSATPPSGRSYEQYF	TGCAGTGCTACGCCCCCTAGCGGGAGGTCGTACGAGCAGTACTTC
TRBV9	few	14	TRBJ1-6	.	CASSVRDENSPLHF	TGTGCCAGCAGCGTCCGGGACGAGAATTCACCCCTCCACTTT
TRBV6-2/TRBV6-3	many	17	TRBJ2-7	.	CASSYPQPSNPWDEQYF	TGTGCCAGCAGTTACCCACAACCCAGCAATCCGTGGGACGAGCAGTACTTC